The 31 T cell receptor beta chains below all came from one sample that was sequenced in a study of type 1 regulatory T cells. Each CDR3 protein gets one entry after TCRdb re-called the reads with MiXCR. The table includes approximately 72,000 distinct CDR3 sequences, around 57% detected once. Antigen specificity for these receptors is unknown. The sample comprised cultured T cells, either the whole culture or a sorted T cell fraction (not recorded which). The subset was: Tr1-enriched cell product generated in vitro against host alloantigens. Source of these receptors: a human donor in good health.

This clonotype was detected only a few times. The chain joins TRBV5-1 to TRBJ1-3; no clear D gene. This CDR3 comprises 15 residues. Between the trimmed V and J ends, which lost 1 base and 1 base, there was a span of 9 bases. CDR1 and CDR2 from the germline V gene are SGHRS and YFSETQ. The CDR3 region has the DNA TGCGCCAGCAGCTTGCAATCGGCTTCTGGAAACACCATATATTTT. It translates to CASSLQSASGNTIYF.

Worth noting for this clonotype: A junction boundary mismatches the germline segment, possibly from a read error. This chain uses TRBV6-5 with TRBJ2-7; D gene unclear. Germline CDR1 and CDR2: MNHEY and SVGAGI. The CDR3 has 16 amino acids. CDR3 sequence: CASNYLDPRFGYEQYF. The CDR3 region has the DNA TGTGCCAGCAATTACTTGGACCCTCGTTTCGGCTACGAGCAGTACTTC.

The J gene is TRBJ1-5, the V gene TRBV12-3 or TRBV12-4, with 8 bases that match TRBD1. With 5 bases clipped from V and 0 bases from J, the junction kept 9 bases outside the gene matches. The CDR3 spans 17 residues. The CDR3 region is CASSGDRLGYSNQPQHF. For the CDR3, the DNA is TGTGCCAGCAGTGGGGACAGGCTAGGTTATAGCAATCAGCCCCAGCATTTT.

The chain employs TRBV7-2 and TRBJ1-2, with D possibly being TRBD1 (5 bases). V was trimmed by 1 base and J by 4 bases, leaving 13 bases between them. Germline values: CDR1 SGHTA, CDR2 FQGNSA. The CDR3 sequence is 15 residues long. The chain's CDR3 is CASSLEGRVSYGYTF. CDR3 DNA: TGTGCCAGCAGCTTAGAAGGCAGGGTCTCCTATGGCTACACCTTC.

This sequence joins TRBV4-3 and TRBJ2-7; TRBD1 matches at 7 bases. V dropped 4 bases and J dropped 2; count of bases not matched to a gene: 11. The CDR3 consists of 16 residues. The germline V gene encodes CDR1 LGHNA and CDR2 YSLEER. The CDR3 DNA follows: TGCGCCAGCAGCCCCCAGACCGGGACAGTTACCTACGAGCAGTACTTC. Encoded protein: CASSPQTGTVTYEQYF.

The chain couples TRBV29-1 to TRBJ2-3, with D possibly being TRBD1 or TRBD2 (5 bases each). The V gene's germline CDR1 is SQVTM and CDR2 ANQGSEA. V was shortened by 4 bases and J by 7 bases, with 15 bases between the two germline ends. CDR3 length: 13 amino acids. The CDR3 bases are TGCAGCGTTGTGGGGGACCCTACGAATACGCAGTATTTT. Encoded protein: CSVVGDPTNTQYF.

This clonotype was seen a few times. This chain connects TRBV7-2 to TRBJ2-2, with 8 bases fitting TRBD2. The germline V gene encodes CDR1 SGHTA and CDR2 FQGNSA. The CDR3 extends over 13 amino acids. With 5 bases clipped from V and 8 bases from J, the junction kept 4 bases outside the gene matches. The CDR3 sequence: CASSPTGGGELFF. The CDR3 DNA reads as TGTGCCAGCAGCCCAACGGGGGGGGGGGAGCTGTTTTTT.

This clonotype is medium-sized. V is TRBV28 and J is TRBJ1-6; D remains ambiguous. Germline-derived CDR1 and CDR2 are MDHEN and SYDVKM. The CDR3 covers 12 residues. V lost 2 bases to trimming and J lost 10 bases, with 6 bases between them. Here the CDR3 reads CASSLRVSPLHF. The CDR3 coding sequence is TGTGCCAGCAGTTTAAGGGTATCACCCCTCCACTTT.

The V gene is TRBV24-1, the J gene TRBJ2-1, with D perhaps TRBD2 (6 bases). The length of the CDR3 is 13 residues. Germline CDR1 and CDR2: KGHDR and SFDVKD. V was cut by 4 bases and J by 5 bases, with 8 bases left in between. CDR3 in amino acids: CATSESGDNEQFF. The CDR3 DNA reads as TGTGCCACCAGTGAGTCGGGAGACAATGAGCAGTTCTTC.

This chain uses TRBV20-1 with TRBJ2-2, with D possibly matching TRBD2 (6 bases). CDR1 and CDR2 (germline): DFQATT, SNEGSKA (reference sequence). CDR3 size: 14 residues. V was pared by 6 bases and J by 2 bases, with 13 bases between. The CDR3 region has the DNA TGCAGTGCCAATGTGGGGGGTAACACCGGGGAGCTGTTTTTT. Amino acids: CSANVGGNTGELFF.

V and J are TRBV3-1 and TRBJ2-5; D is unresolved. Germline V CDR1 and CDR2: LGHDT, YNNKEL (reference sequence). CDR3 length: 13 amino acids. V was clipped by 2 bases and J by 2 bases, with 6 bases between them. The CDR3 coding sequence is TGTGCCAGCAGCCAAATGGTACAAGAGACCCAGTACTTC. The encoded protein is CASSQMVQETQYF.

The chain uses TRBV6-2 or TRBV6-3 and TRBJ1-4, with no clear D. The V end was cut by 8 bases, the J end by 4 bases, with 20 bases between. This CDR3 is 16 amino acids long. The germline V gene encodes CDR1 MNHEY and CDR2 SVGEGT. The CDR3 loop reads CASQRLGTRLNEKLFF. CDR3 DNA: TGTGCCAGCCAAAGGTTGGGTACCCGCCTTAATGAAAAACTGTTTTTT.

The sample holds a few counts of this clonotype. In DNA, the CDR3 is TGTGCCAGCGGTCTGCGGGAATCGGGAGAGACCCAGTACTTC. This encodes CASGLRESGETQYF. The chain links TRBV12-3 or TRBV12-4 to TRBJ2-5; D might be TRBD2 (6 bases). Trimming took 8 bases from V and 4 from J, leaving 17 bases between them. The CDR3 runs 14 residues.

This chain uses TRBV18 with TRBJ2-7; D may match TRBD1 or TRBD2 (5 bases each). Germline values: CDR1 KGHSH, CDR2 LQKENI. V lost 2 bases and J 2 bases, leaving 10 bases between the germline ends. CDR3 length equals 14 residues. CDR3 coding DNA: TGTGCCAGCTCACCAGCACAGGAGGCCTACGAGCAGTACTTC. Translation: CASSPAQEAYEQYF.

The V call is TRBV20-1, the J call TRBJ2-1, with 14 nucleotides matching TRBD2. V lost 6 bases and J lost 9; bases outside the gene matches: 10. Germline V lookup: CDR1 DFQATT, CDR2 SNEGSKA (reference sequence). The CDR3 has 15 amino acids. The CDR3 loop reads CSAGLAGVSTGEQFF. CDR3 nucleotide sequence: TGCAGTGCGGGACTAGCGGGAGTTTCCACCGGTGAGCAGTTCTTC.

As for this clonotype: The germline gene is not matched at one end of the junction; a read error may be the cause. V gene TRBV2 combines with J gene TRBJ2-4, with no clear D. The CDR3 loop spans 12 amino acids. CDR1 is SNHLY and CDR2 is FYNNEI in the germline V gene. The CDR3 region has the DNA TGTGCCAGCAGTGAATTTTCAAACTTTCAGTACTTC. Translation gives CASSEFSNFQYF.

The rearrangement joins TRBV5-1 to TRBJ2-3; the match to TRBD2 covers 12 bases. Germline V lookup: CDR1 SGHRS, CDR2 YFSETQ. The CDR3 contains 17 residues. V trimming: 1 base; J trimming: 3 bases; junction bases outside the gene matches: 6. The CDR3 sequence: CASSLTTSGRPTDTQYF. CDR3 DNA sequence: TGCGCCAGCAGCTTGACGACTAGCGGGAGACCAACAGATACGCAGTATTTT.

This chain joins TRBV10-3 and TRBJ2-2, with 7 bases matching TRBD2. Germline CDR1 ENHRY, CDR2 SYGVKD. CDR3 length equals 15 residues. The trim removed 0 bases at V and 6 bases at J, leaving 4 bases unmatched. The CDR3 DNA reads TGTGCCATCAGTGAGTCTAGACTAGCATCCGGGGAGCTGTTTTTT. Translating gives CAISESRLASGELFF.

The gene calls are TRBV6-6 and TRBJ2-7, with 7 bases identical to TRBD1. Losses at the gene ends were 4 bases for V and 0 bases for J; bases not matched to a gene: 6. Germline CDR1 and CDR2: MNHNY and SVGAGI (reference sequence). The CDR3 totals 15 residues. CDR3 in amino acids: CASSSGTASSYEQYF. CDR3 coding DNA: TGTGCCAGCAGTTCCGGGACAGCTAGCTCCTACGAGCAGTACTTC.

The V gene is TRBV4-1, the J gene TRBJ2-5, with 7 bases that match TRBD1. The V segment lost 1 base and the J segment 4 bases; nucleotides outside the gene matches: 6. The CDR3 extends over 15 amino acids. CDR1 is MGHRA, CDR2 YSYEKL, per germline. The CDR3, as DNA: TGCGCCAGCAGCCAAGTAAGGGGGCTCCGAGAGACCCAGTACTTC. This translates into CASSQVRGLRETQYF.

A few counts support this clonotype. The genes are TRBV18 and TRBJ2-7; 8 bases fit TRBD2. V shed 2 bases and J 7 bases; nucleotides not matched to a gene: 13. Per the germline V gene, CDR1 is KGHSH and CDR2 is LQKENI. This CDR3 has 16 residues. The DNA of the CDR3 is TGTGCCAGCTCACCAGTTTTCGCGGGAGGTCTGGATGAGCAGTACTTC. Its translation: CASSPVFAGGLDEQYF. Together with reference TRBV18 and TRBJ2-7, the CDR3 gives the full variable domain: NAGVMQNPRHLVRRRGQEARLRCSPMKGHSHVYWYRQLPEEGLKFMVYLQKENIIDESGMPKERFSAEFPKEGPSILRIQQVVRGDSAAYFCASSPVFAGGLDEQYFGPGTRLTVT.

The genes are TRBV7-8 and TRBJ1-5; D may be TRBD1 (6 bases). The germline gives CDR1 SGHVS, CDR2 FQNEAQ. Trimming removed 1 base from V and 4 bases from J, with 11 bases in between. The CDR3 has 15 residues. The DNA for the CDR3 is TGTGCCAGCAGCTTAGACGGAGGGGGAAATCAGCCCCAGCATTTT. Amino acids: CASSLDGGGNQPQHF.

Details on this clonotype: One end of the junction fails to match germline, which may point to a read error. The chain is built from TRBV27 and TRBJ2-3; 10 bases align to TRBD1. The germline CDR1 and CDR2 sequences are MNHEY and SMNVEV (reference sequence). The CDR3 is made up of 17 amino acids. The CDR3 spells CATSSTSGTGGTDTQYF. Written as DNA, the CDR3 is TGTGCCACCAGTTCAACCTCCGGGACAGGGGGCACAGATACGCAGTATTTT.

V usage is TRBV4-1 and J usage is TRBJ2-4; D is perhaps TRBD2 (5 bases). V shed 2 bases and J shed 3 bases, with 14 bases lying between them. The CDR3 consists of 16 residues. Germline values: CDR1 MGHRA, CDR2 YSYEKL. The CDR3 DNA sequence: TGCGCCAGCAGCCAAATACTGGACTCAGACAAAAACATTCAGTACTTC. Encoded protein: CASSQILDSDKNIQYF.

The chain is built from TRBV30 and TRBJ2-6, with D hard to call. Trimming cost V 0 bases and J 5 bases, with 5 bases left between them. This CDR3 is built from 13 residues. The germline gives CDR1 GTSNPN, CDR2 SVGIG (reference sequence). Written as DNA, the CDR3 is TGTGCCTGGAGTGTTGCCAGGGCCAACGTCCTGACTTTC. This sequence encodes CAWSVARANVLTF. Complete variable domain (other parts from reference TRBV30 and TRBJ2-6): SQTIHQWPATLVQPVGSPLSLECTVEGTSNPNLYWYRQAAGRGLQLLFYSVGIGQISSEVPQNLSASRPQDRQFILSSKKLLLSDSGFYLCAWSVARANVLTFGAGSRLTVL.

The chain links TRBV2 to TRBJ1-1; D ambiguous. V lost 2 bases and J lost 1, with 11 bases in between. The CDR3 has 15 amino acids. In germline, CDR1 is SNHLY, CDR2 FYNNEI. CDR3 nucleotide sequence: TGTGCCAGCAGTGAATACGGGGAGTCGAACACTGAAGCTTTCTTT. It encodes CASSEYGESNTEAFF.

The rearrangement uses TRBV6-1 and TRBJ2-7; D is ambiguous. This CDR3 contains 12 residues. CDR1 is MNHNS and CDR2 is SASEGT in the germline V gene. Trimming took 3 bases from V and 4 from J, leaving 7 bases between them. CDR3 residues: CASSDWSYEQYF. As DNA, the CDR3 is TGTGCCAGCAGTGATTGGTCTTACGAGCAGTACTTC.

This chain's CDR3 is CASSPIGRRETQYF. The CDR3 DNA follows: TGCGCCAGCAGCCCCATAGGGAGGCGGGAGACCCAGTACTTC. This chain joins TRBV4-1 and TRBJ2-5, with a possible D match to TRBD2 (6 bases). V was cut by 4 bases and J by 5 bases, with 14 bases left in between. The V gene's germline CDR1 is MGHRA and CDR2 YSYEKL. The CDR3 runs to 14 residues.

The chain employs TRBV5-6 and TRBJ2-3, with D unclear. The germline V and J ends were trimmed by 6 bases and 2 bases, with 16 bases remaining between them. The germline V gene encodes CDR1 SGHDT and CDR2 YYEEEE. CDR3 length equals 15 residues. CDR3: CASTNNRRFTDTQYF. CDR3 nucleotides: TGTGCCAGCACCAATAATCGGCGGTTCACAGATACGCAGTATTTT.

The chain is built from TRBV10-3 and TRBJ1-1; TRBD1 is a possible D gene (6 bases). Germline values: CDR1 ENHRY, CDR2 SYGVKD. CDR3 length: 13 amino acids. V was cut by 6 bases and J by 4 bases, with 12 bases left in between. The CDR3 reads CAIREGGSTEAFF. For the CDR3, the DNA is TGTGCCATCAGGGAGGGGGGGAGCACTGAAGCTTTCTTT.

This rearrangement joins TRBV5-1 to TRBJ2-1, with D tentatively TRBD2 (5 bases). The V end was cut by 0 bases, the J end by 9 bases, with 13 bases between. Germline V gene lookup returns CDR1 SGHRS and CDR2 YFSETQ. The CDR3 consists of 14 residues. The chain's CDR3 is CASSLEGGSGEQFF. The DNA of the CDR3 is TGCGCCAGCAGCTTGGAGGGCGGGTCGGGTGAGCAGTTCTTC.